This is a list of T cell receptor beta chains from one sample in a study of T cells in Graves' hyperthyroidism and ophthalmopathy. TCRdb fed the multiplex PCR reads into MiXCR, producing one record per CDR3 protein. The table lists about 360,000 distinct CDR3 sequences, over 10% of them singletons. Source material: blood. These receptors were collected from a woman between 18 and 29 years old with Graves' hyperthyroidism. CDR3s include the opening cysteine and the closing phenylalanine or tryptophan. A D gene is named only where the DNA matches it firmly. Where a row states a size, it is once, few, many or the class of an expanded clone; other rows omit it.

V	J	size	D	DNA	CDR3
TRBV10-3	TRBJ2-3	few	TRBD2	TGTGCCATCAGTGAATCTCGGCGGGGGGGAGGCACAGATACGCAGTATTTT	CAISESRRGGGTDTQYF
TRBV28	TRBJ1-2	NA	NA	TGTGCCAGCAGTTTGACCGGGACCGGCCATGGCTACACCTTC	CASSLTGTGHGYTF
TRBV6-6	TRBJ2-6	many	NA	TGTGCCAGCAGTTACTCCGATTACGGGTCTGGGGCCAACGTCCTGACTTTC	CASSYSDYGSGANVLTF
TRBV7-2	TRBJ1-3	few	TRBD1	TGTGCCAGCAGCCGGGACAGGGTTTATTCTGGAAACACCATATATTTT	CASSRDRVYSGNTIYF
TRBV3-1	TRBJ1-5	many	NA	TGTGCCAGCAGCCAAGAGGGGGTTCAGCCCCAGCATTTT	CASSQEGVQPQHF
TRBV11-2	TRBJ1-5	many	NA	TGTGCCAGCACCCCCCGAGGCAGCAATAGCAATCAGCCCCAGCATTTT	CASTPRGSNSNQPQHF
TRBV20-1	TRBJ1-5	many	NA	TGCAGTGCTTCCTCCGGAGGGGGACTCGGTCAGCCCCAGCATTTT	CSASSGGGLGQPQHF
TRBV7-2	TRBJ1-5	many	NA	TGTGCCAGCAGCTTAGTAGGGGTTAGCAATCAGCCCCAGCATTTT	CASSLVGVSNQPQHF
TRBV10-3	TRBJ1-1	many	NA	TGTGCCATCAGTGAGTCATCCGGGGGGGCGAACACTGAAGCTTTCTTT	CAISESSGGANTEAFF
TRBV28	TRBJ2-7	many	NA	TGTGCCAGCAGACGACAGTACGAGCAGTACTTC	CASRRQYEQYF
TRBV12-3/TRBV12-4	TRBJ2-2	many	NA	TGTGCCAGCACCCCGGGGGCGCCTAGCGGAGGTACCGGGGAGCTGTTTTTT	CASTPGAPSGGTGELFF
TRBV7-2	TRBJ1-1	many	NA	TGTGCCAGCAGCTTAAGGGACACTGAAGCTTTCTTT	CASSLRDTEAFF
TRBV4-1	TRBJ1-2	many	NA	TGCGCCAGCAGCCCCGAGCCAGGGATCTATGGCTACACCTTC	CASSPEPGIYGYTF
TRBV5-4	TRBJ2-1	NA	NA	TGTGCCAGCAGCTTGGAACGGAGCTCCTACAATGAGCAGTTCTTC	CASSLERSSYNEQFF
TRBV6-1	TRBJ1-6	many	NA	TGTGCCAGCAGAACCAACGGTGGTGATTCACCCCTCCACTTT	CASRTNGGDSPLHF
TRBV19	TRBJ1-6	few	NA	TGTGCCAGTAGTAAAGCTACCGATTGGGCCCTCCACTTT	CASSKATDWALHF
TRBV6-1	TRBJ2-7	many	NA	TGTGCCAGCAGAGCCCTGAAACGGGAGCGCGAGCAGTACTTC	CASRALKREREQYF
TRBV2	TRBJ1-2	many	NA	TGTGCCAGCACAGAAGACAGGAGCTATGGCTACACCTTC	CASTEDRSYGYTF
TRBV19	TRBJ1-2	few	NA	TGTGCCAGTAGTCCTTCCGATATATCGAACTATGGCTACACCTTC	CASSPSDISNYGYTF
TRBV3-1	TRBJ2-5	NA	NA	TGTGCCAGCAGCCAAACCAGGGAAGAGACCCAGTACTTC	CASSQTREETQYF
TRBV7-9	TRBJ1-2	few	NA	TGTGCCAGCAGCACCTCTATGGAGTCTGGCTACACCTTC	CASSTSMESGYTF
TRBV12-3/TRBV12-4	TRBJ1-6	many	NA	TGTGCCAGCAGTTTAGGAGGGCTTGGAACACCCCTCCACTTT	CASSLGGLGTPLHF
TRBV29-1	TRBJ2-7	few	NA	TGCAGCGCCGGACAGGTGGGAGGTGTTCCATACGAGCAGTACTTC	CSAGQVGGVPYEQYF
TRBV20-1	TRBJ2-2	NA	NA	TGCAGTGCTAGAGATGGTTTCCACAGGGATACAACCACCGGGGAGCTGTTTTTT	CSARDGFHRDTTTGELFF
TRBV7-2	TRBJ2-7	many	NA	TGTGCCAGCAGCCCACCGGGACAACGCTCCTACGAGCAGTACTTC	CASSPPGQRSYEQYF
TRBV24-1	TRBJ2-2	NA	NA	TGTGCCACCAGTGATTTGGAGGGGCTGAACACCGGGGAGCTGTTTTTT	CATSDLEGLNTGELFF
TRBV24-1	TRBJ2-2	many	NA	TGTGCCACCAGTGAAGCCGACCGGTTCTCCGGGGAGCTGTTTTTT	CATSEADRFSGELFF
TRBV7-2	TRBJ2-5	many	TRBD2	TGTGCCAGCAGCCCTGGACTAGCTCAAGAGACCCAGTACTTC	CASSPGLAQETQYF
TRBV4-2	TRBJ2-1	few	TRBD2	TGTGCCAGCAGCCAAGGCGGGGGGGGCGCGGATGAGCAGTTCTTC	CASSQGGGGADEQFF
TRBV11-2	TRBJ2-7	many	NA	TGTGCCAGCAGCTTGGGGGCCCCCTACGAGCAGTACTTC	CASSLGAPYEQYF
TRBV6-1	TRBJ2-3	NA	NA	TGTGCCAGCACAGGGTCATACACGCAGTATTTT	CASTGSYTQYF
TRBV15	TRBJ1-1	many	NA	TGTGCCACCAGCCTGATGGGAGGAGCTGAAGCTTTCTTT	CATSLMGGAEAFF
TRBV11-2	TRBJ2-2	NA	NA	TGTGCCAGCAGCTTATCGTGGAACAGCGGGGAGCTGTTTTTT	CASSLSWNSGELFF
TRBV19	TRBJ1-2	NA	TRBD1	TGTGCCAGTACCGGGACAGCCGCGCGGGGCTACACCTTC	CASTGTAARGYTF
TRBV7-9	TRBJ2-3	many	NA	TGTGCCAGCAGCTTTCATGGGGCTACAGATACGCAGTATTTT	CASSFHGATDTQYF
TRBV4-3	TRBJ2-7	NA	TRBD2	TGCGCCAGCAGCCAAGGGGGACTAGCGGGCTCCTACGAGCAGTACTTC	CASSQGGLAGSYEQYF
TRBV27	TRBJ2-7	few	NA	TGTGCCAGCACCCCGACTACCTTTACGGGGGAGCAGTACTTC	CASTPTTFTGEQYF
TRBV20-1	TRBJ1-5	many	TRBD1	TGCAGTGCCTCCCCCGGGACAGGCAATCAGCCCCAGCATTTT	CSASPGTGNQPQHF
TRBV14	TRBJ1-4	NA	NA	TGTGCCAGCAGCCAAGATCTGAGGGACGGGGTCAATGAAAAACTGTTTTTT	CASSQDLRDGVNEKLFF
TRBV7-9	TRBJ1-1	few	NA	TGTGCCAGCATTCCGGTTGGGGGGCTCTACACTGAAGCTTTCTTT	CASIPVGGLYTEAFF
TRBV28	TRBJ1-2	many	NA	TGTGCCAGCAGGGCAGGGTTCGGCTACACCTTC	CASRAGFGYTF
TRBV5-1	TRBJ1-1	NA	TRBD1	TGCGCCAGCAGCAAGGACAGGGGGGGGGTAGGGGGAGCTTTCTTT	CASSKDRGGVGGAFF
TRBV5-6	TRBJ2-1	many	NA	TGTGCCAGCAGCGCAGTCGACTGGAACTCCTACAATGAGCAGTTCTTC	CASSAVDWNSYNEQFF
TRBV2	TRBJ2-3	many	NA	TGTGCCAGCGGATCCGTCACAGATACGCAGTATTTT	CASGSVTDTQYF
TRBV28	TRBJ2-7	NA	NA	TGTGCCAGCAGCAGACATTTTCTGGCTGGCGAGCAGTACTTC	CASSRHFLAGEQYF